The 5 T cell receptor beta chains given below trace back to one sample, sequenced in a study of vaccination and CD4 T cells after COVID-19. These receptors are not linked to any known antigen. CD4+ T cells that had been cultured provided DNA sequenced with the Oncomine TCR Beta short-read assay. TCRdb ran MiXCR on the PCR reads and lists one entry per CDR3 protein. The sample yields about 14,000 distinct CDR3 sequences, roughly 36% seen once. This sample's treatment: approximately 11-day PBMC culture with coronavirus spike peptide pools or control peptides (ViraFEST assay). The sequenced sample was cultured CD4+ T cells from blood. The receptors were gathered from a human donor with COVID-19.

This clonotype was recorded a few times. V is TRBV6-1 and J is TRBJ1-2, with D possibly being TRBD1 (6 bases). The CDR3 sequence is 14 residues long. V lost 7 bases, J lost 2 bases, and 14 bases lay in between. CDR1 MNHNS and CDR2 SASEGT come from the germline V gene. CDR3 in amino acids: CASTRGQLNYGYTF. The CDR3 DNA reads as TGTGCCAGCACACGGGGACAATTGAACTATGGCTACACCTTC.

The chain has TRBV6-1 and TRBJ1-2; unclear D gene. The CDR3 length is 11 residues. Germline V gene sequence: CDR1 MNHNS, CDR2 SASEGT. The germline V and J ends were trimmed by 6 bases and 4 bases, with 6 bases remaining between them. The DNA for the CDR3 is TGTGCCAGCAGGGGCCTCTATGGCTACACCTTC. Translating gives CASRGLYGYTF.

This clonotype has only a few counts. This chain connects TRBV6-4 to TRBJ1-1, with unresolved D. This CDR3 spans 13 amino acids. Trimming took 3 bases from V and 1 from J, leaving 6 bases between them. CDR1 is MRHNA, CDR2 SNTAGT, per germline. This CDR3 reads CASSEARNTEAFF. CDR3 DNA: TGTGCCAGCAGTGAGGCCCGGAACACTGAAGCTTTCTTT.

The rearrangement uses TRBV11-2 and TRBJ1-1; possibly TRBD1 for D (5 bases). The CDR3 is 15 amino acids. Per the germline V gene, CDR1 is SGHAT and CDR2 is FQNNGV. With 6 bases removed from V and 0 bases from J, the gap between germline ends came to 14 bases. In DNA form, the CDR3 reads TGTGCCAGCAGAGAATTGGGGCAGCTGAACACTGAAGCTTTCTTT. Amino acids: CASRELGQLNTEAFF.

This clonotype was seen only a few times. The chain uses TRBV10-1 and TRBJ1-6; tentatively, D is TRBD1 (6 bases). Germline values: CDR1 WNHNN, CDR2 SYGVQD (reference sequence). The CDR3 sequence is 12 residues long. V was cut by 10 bases and J by 12 bases, with 16 bases left in between. This chain's CDR3 is CAINRAYGPLHF. The DNA of the CDR3 is TGCGCCATCAACAGGGCGTACGGACCCCTCCACTTT.